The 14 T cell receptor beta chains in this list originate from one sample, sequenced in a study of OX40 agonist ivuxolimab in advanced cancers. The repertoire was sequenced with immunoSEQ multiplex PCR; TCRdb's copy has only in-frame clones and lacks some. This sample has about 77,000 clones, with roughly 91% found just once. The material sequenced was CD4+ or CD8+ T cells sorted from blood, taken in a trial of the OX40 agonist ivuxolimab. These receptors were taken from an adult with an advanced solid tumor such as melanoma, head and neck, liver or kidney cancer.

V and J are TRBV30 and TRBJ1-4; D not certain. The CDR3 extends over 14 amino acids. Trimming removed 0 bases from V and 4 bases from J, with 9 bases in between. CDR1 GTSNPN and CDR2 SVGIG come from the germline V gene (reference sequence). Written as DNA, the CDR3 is TGTGCCTGGAGTGTAACTGGGGTTAATGAAAAACTGTTTTTT. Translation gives CAWSVTGVNEKLFF.

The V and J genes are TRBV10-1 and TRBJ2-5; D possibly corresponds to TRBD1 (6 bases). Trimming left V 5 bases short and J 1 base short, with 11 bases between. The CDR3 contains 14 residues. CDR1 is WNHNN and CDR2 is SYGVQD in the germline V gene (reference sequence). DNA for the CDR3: TGCGCCAGCAGTCGGGACACCTTCCAAGAGACCCAGTACTTC. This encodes CASSRDTFQETQYF.

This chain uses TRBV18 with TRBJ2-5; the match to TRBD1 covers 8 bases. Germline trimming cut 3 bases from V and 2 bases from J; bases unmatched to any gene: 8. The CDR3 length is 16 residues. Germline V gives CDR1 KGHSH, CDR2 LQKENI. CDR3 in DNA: TGTGCCAGCTCACCCCAGGGGGCAGTAAGTCAAGAGACCCAGTACTTC. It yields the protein CASSPQGAVSQETQYF.

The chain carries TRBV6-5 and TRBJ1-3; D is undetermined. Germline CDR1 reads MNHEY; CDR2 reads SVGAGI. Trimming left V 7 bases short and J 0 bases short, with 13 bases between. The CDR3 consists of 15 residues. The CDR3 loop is CASIRAANSGNTIYF. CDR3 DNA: TGTGCCAGCATTAGGGCGGCTAACTCTGGAAACACCATATATTTT.

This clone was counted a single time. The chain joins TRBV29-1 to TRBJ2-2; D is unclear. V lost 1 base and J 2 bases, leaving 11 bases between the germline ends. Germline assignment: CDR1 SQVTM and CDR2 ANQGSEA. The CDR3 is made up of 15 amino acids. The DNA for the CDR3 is TGCAGCGTTGAAGTTAGCATAAGAAACACCGGGGAGCTGTTTTTT. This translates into CSVEVSIRNTGELFF.

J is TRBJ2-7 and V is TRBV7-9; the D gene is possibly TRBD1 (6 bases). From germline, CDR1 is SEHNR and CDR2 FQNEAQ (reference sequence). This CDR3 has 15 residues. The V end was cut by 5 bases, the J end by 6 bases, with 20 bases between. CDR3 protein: CASSTPGRGESEQYF. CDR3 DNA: TGTGCCAGCAGCACCCCCGGCAGGGGTGAAAGCGAGCAGTACTTC.

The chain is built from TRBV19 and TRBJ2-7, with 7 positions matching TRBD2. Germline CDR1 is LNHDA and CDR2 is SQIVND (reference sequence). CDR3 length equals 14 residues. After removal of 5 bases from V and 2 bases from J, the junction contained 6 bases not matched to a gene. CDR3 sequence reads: CASSDQGGPYEQYF. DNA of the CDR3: TGTGCCAGTAGTGATCAGGGAGGGCCCTACGAGCAGTACTTC.

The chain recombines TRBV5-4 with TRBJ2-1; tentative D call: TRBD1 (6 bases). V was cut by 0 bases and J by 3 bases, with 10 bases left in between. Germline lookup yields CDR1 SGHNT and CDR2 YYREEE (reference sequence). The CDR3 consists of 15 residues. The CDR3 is CASSLGGTYYNEQFF. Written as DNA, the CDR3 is TGTGCCAGCAGCTTGGGAGGGACATACTACAATGAGCAGTTCTTC.

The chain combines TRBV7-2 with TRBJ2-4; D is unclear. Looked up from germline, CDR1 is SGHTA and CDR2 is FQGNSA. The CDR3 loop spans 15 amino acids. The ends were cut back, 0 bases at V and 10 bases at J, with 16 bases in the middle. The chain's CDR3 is CASSLAPLSDLIQYF. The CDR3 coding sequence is TGTGCCAGCAGCTTAGCCCCCCTCTCCGACTTGATTCAGTACTTC.

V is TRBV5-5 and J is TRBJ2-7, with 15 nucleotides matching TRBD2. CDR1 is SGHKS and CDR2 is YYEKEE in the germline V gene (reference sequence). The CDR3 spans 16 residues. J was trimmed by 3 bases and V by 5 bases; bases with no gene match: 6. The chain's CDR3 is CASSTGTSGGYYEQYF. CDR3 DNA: TGTGCCAGCAGTACCGGGACTAGCGGGGGGTACTACGAGCAGTACTTC. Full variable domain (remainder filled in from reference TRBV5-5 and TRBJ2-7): DAGVTQSPTHLIKTRGQQVTLRCSPISGHKSVSWYQQVLGQGPQFIFQYYEKEERGRGNFPDRFSARQFPNYSSELNVNALLLGDSALYLCASSTGTSGGYYEQYFGPGTRLTVT.

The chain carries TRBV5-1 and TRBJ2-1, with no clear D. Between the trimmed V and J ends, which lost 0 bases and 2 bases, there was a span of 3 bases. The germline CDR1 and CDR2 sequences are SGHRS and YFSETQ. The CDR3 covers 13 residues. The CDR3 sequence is CASSLEPYNEQFF. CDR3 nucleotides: TGCGCCAGCAGCTTGGAGCCCTACAATGAGCAGTTCTTC.

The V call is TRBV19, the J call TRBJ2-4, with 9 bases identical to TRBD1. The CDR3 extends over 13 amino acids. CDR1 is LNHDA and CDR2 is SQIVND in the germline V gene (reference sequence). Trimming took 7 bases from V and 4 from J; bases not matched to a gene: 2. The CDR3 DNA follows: TGTGCCAGTATGGACAGGGGTAAAAACATTCAGTACTTC. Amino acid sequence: CASMDRGKNIQYF.

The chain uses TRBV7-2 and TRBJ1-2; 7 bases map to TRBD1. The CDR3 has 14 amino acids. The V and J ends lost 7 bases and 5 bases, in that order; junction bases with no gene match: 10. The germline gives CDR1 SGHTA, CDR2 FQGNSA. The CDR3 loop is CASNQGQNYYGYTF. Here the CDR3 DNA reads TGTGCCAGCAACCAGGGACAGAATTATTATGGCTACACCTTC.

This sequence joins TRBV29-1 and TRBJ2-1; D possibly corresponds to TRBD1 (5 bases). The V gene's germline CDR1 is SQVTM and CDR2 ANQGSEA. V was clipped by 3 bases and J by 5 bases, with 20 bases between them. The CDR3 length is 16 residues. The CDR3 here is CSVDGIGGRVNNEQFF. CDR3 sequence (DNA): TGCAGCGTTGACGGTATTGGTGGCAGGGTCAACAATGAGCAGTTCTTC.